This TCR beta chain was recorded in a study of blood T cell repertoires in COVID-19. The wider study: Whether acute or convalescent, the COVID-19 samples came from the United States, Italy and Spain.

The trim removed 3 bases at V and 4 bases at J, leaving 5 bases unmatched. Germline V gene sequence: CDR1 MDHEN, CDR2 SYDVKM. The length of the CDR3 is 15 residues. This table comes from immunoSEQ multiplex PCR, and its TCRdb copy is limited to in-frame clones, with some not included. This sample has roughly 190,000 clones, with around 83% found just once. Sequenced: peripheral blood. The chain has TRBV28 and TRBJ1-4; 7 nucleotides match TRBD1. This sequence originates from a man in his forties or fifties with active or convalescent COVID-19. DNA of the CDR3: TGTGCCAGCAGTTTCCCGGGACAGAGTAATGAAAAACTGTTTTTT. Its protein is CASSFPGQSNEKLFF.